Listed below are T cell receptor beta chains from one sample, sequenced in a study of cytomegalovirus exposure and HLA in healthy donors. Here immunoSEQ multiplex PCR was the method, and the copy in TCRdb shows in-frame clones only, minus some. The data show roughly 200,000 clones, more than 65% seen once. Sequencing was done on a sample of PBMCs. Source of these receptors: a woman in her fifties or sixties in good health and CMV-seronegative. Each CDR3 is given with its conserved first and last residue. The order of the fields is J gene, clone size, D gene, V gene, CDR3 DNA, CDR3 protein. The D gene is left open where the match is weak. Expanded clones get a size class; other rows say once, few or many, or leave the size out.

TRBJ1-5,NA,TRBD1,TRBV28,TGTGCCAGCAGCACAGGGGGCGCGGGGAATCAGCCCCAGCATTTT,CASSTGGAGNQPQHF
TRBJ2-3,NA,NA,TRBV30,TGTGCCTGGACTCGACTAGTCACAGATACGCAGTATTTT,CAWTRLVTDTQYF
TRBJ2-7,NA,TRBD2,TRBV5-6,TGTGCCAGCAGCCCAGTAGCGGGGCCCTACGAGCAGTACTTC,CASSPVAGPYEQYF
TRBJ1-2,NA,TRBD1,TRBV2,TGTGCCAGCAGTCCGAGACAGGGAAACTATGGCTACACCTTC,CASSPRQGNYGYTF
TRBJ2-7,once,NA,TRBV19,TGTGCCAGTAGTATAGGGGGCAGCTCCTACGAGCAGTACTTC,CASSIGGSSYEQYF
TRBJ2-3,NA,TRBD2,TRBV2,TGTGCCAGGAGGAGCACTAGCGGGAGCCATAGCACAGATACGCAGTATTTT,CARRSTSGSHSTDTQYF
TRBJ2-5,once,TRBD1,TRBV6-5,TGTGCCACAAAAACGGGACAGGGATACGAGACCCAGTACTTC,CATKTGQGYETQYF
TRBJ2-7,NA,TRBD1,TRBV6-5,TGTGCCAGCAGCTTACAGGGGGCCTACGAGCAGTACTTC,CASSLQGAYEQYF
TRBJ2-1,NA,TRBD2,TRBV27,TGTGCCAGCAGTTTAATTGATCCTAGCGGGGTGATCAATGAGCAGTTCTTC,CASSLIDPSGVINEQFF
TRBJ2-5,NA,TRBD2,TRBV13,TGTGCCAGCAGCTCCCGTGCGCGAGCGGGGGAGACCCAGTACTTC,CASSSRARAGETQYF
TRBJ2-1,NA,TRBD2,TRBV7-3,TGTGCCAGCAGTAGGGCCGGGACTAGCGGGAGGTATGAGCAGTTCTTC,CASSRAGTSGRYEQFF
TRBJ2-1,NA,NA,TRBV25-1,TGTGCCAGCAAAGCTACAGGCTCCTACAATGAGCAGTTCTTC,CASKATGSYNEQFF
TRBJ2-5,NA,NA,TRBV9,TGTGCCAGCAGCGGTAGTCAAGTTCCCCAAGAGACCCAGTACTTC,CASSGSQVPQETQYF
TRBJ1-4,NA,TRBD1,TRBV30,TGTGCCCTCCGCGGGGTGACAGGGATGGTTTTT,CALRGVTGMVF
TRBJ2-7,NA,TRBD1,TRBV5-1,TGCGCCAGCAACTCCGGGACAGGGGTCGAGCAGTACTTC,CASNSGTGVEQYF
TRBJ2-3,few,NA,TRBV5-6,TGTGCCAGCAGCTTGGAGGGGGGGCGCACAGATACGCAGTATTTT,CASSLEGGRTDTQYF
TRBJ1-2,few,NA,TRBV28,TGTGCCAGCGGTCACCCACGGGATGGCTACACCTTC,CASGHPRDGYTF